This T cell receptor (beta chain) was sequenced in a study of blood T cell repertoires in COVID-19. Per the original data handling: Estimation of nucleated cell counts was performed using reference gene primer amplification. Some clones are missing from TCRdb's copy, which holds only in-frame ones; the method was immunoSEQ multiplex PCR. D and trimming were read from the DNA, whereas the V and J calls and clone size are those reported in that table. The sample includes approximately 100,000 clones, 70% to 90% of them seen just once. Trimming cost V 5 bases and J 7 bases, with 15 bases left between them. CDR3 size: 14 residues. CDR1 MNHEY and CDR2 SVGEGT come from the germline V gene.

This receptor was identified in an older man with acute or convalescent COVID-19. This chain uses TRBV6-2 or TRBV6-3 with TRBJ2-1; weak D call: TRBD1 (6 bases). Sequences were obtained from peripheral blood. The CDR3: CASSDNLGGNEQFF. DNA for the CDR3: TGTGCCAGCAGTGACAACCTAGGGGGTAATGAGCAGTTCTTC.